Listed below are T cell receptor beta chains from one sample, sequenced in a study of T cell responses to AZD1222 COVID-19 vaccine. TCRdb's copy holds only in-frame clones and misses some; the assay was immunoSEQ multiplex PCR. The sample consists of about 60,000 clones, more than 65% of them appearing once. This material consisted of peripheral blood, taken on day 0 of AZD1222 vaccination. The receptors were gathered from an adult in good health. CDR3s include the opening cysteine and the closing phenylalanine or tryptophan. Each record gives: D gene, CDR3 length, J gene, clone size, V gene, CDR3 DNA, CDR3 protein. D genes are given only for firm matches. Only some rows state a clone size, as once, few, many or a class for expanded clones.

>NA|15|TRBJ1-4|NA|TRBV20-1
TGCAGTGCTAGTAGACAGCCTACAACTAATGAAAAACTGTTTTTT
CSASRQPTTNEKLFF
>TRBD2|14|TRBJ2-1|once|TRBV24-1
TGTGCCACCAGTGACCCCACTCTAGCGGGAGGGCAGTTCTTC
CATSDPTLAGGQFF
>TRBD1|14|TRBJ1-2|NA|TRBV28
TGTGCCAGCAGTAGGACAGGGGGTATTATCCGCTACACCTTC
CASSRTGGIIRYTF
>NA|14|TRBJ2-3|NA|TRBV7-3
TGTGCCAGCAGCTTACGGGGGAGCACAGATACGCAGTATTTT
CASSLRGSTDTQYF
>NA|13|TRBJ1-6|NA|TRBV27
TGTGCCAGCAATTCTCCGGGAAGCTCACCCCTCCACTTT
CASNSPGSSPLHF
>NA|12|TRBJ2-2|few|TRBV28
TGTGCCAGCAAGGCCCGGGCCGGGGAGCTGTTTTTT
CASKARAGELFF
>NA|14|TRBJ2-5|NA|TRBV5-5
TGTGCCAGCAGCTCCCTGACAGTCCAAGAGACCCAGTACTTC
CASSSLTVQETQYF
>NA|14|TRBJ1-6|NA|TRBV19
TGTGCCAGTGGACAGAATTACTATAATTCACCCCTCCACTTT
CASGQNYYNSPLHF
>NA|16|TRBJ1-1|NA|TRBV6-1
TGTGCCAGCAGTGAAGATCCCACTAAGCCGTACACTGAAGCTTTCTTT
CASSEDPTKPYTEAFF
>NA|14|TRBJ1-1|medium-sized|TRBV7-2
TGTGCCAGCAGCTTATCGGGAGCTTACACTGAAGCTTTCTTT
CASSLSGAYTEAFF
>NA|15|TRBJ2-7|NA|TRBV6-5
TGTGCCAGCAGTTACACCGGGACGGACTACTACGAGCAGTACTTC
CASSYTGTDYYEQYF
>TRBD2|15|TRBJ2-5|NA|TRBV4-1
TGCGCCAGCAGCCAAATACTAGCGGGGCAAGAGACCCAGTACTTC
CASSQILAGQETQYF
>NA|12|TRBJ1-2|NA|TRBV5-1
TGCGCCAGCAGGGCGGGAAACTATGGCTACACCTTC
CASRAGNYGYTF
>NA|17|TRBJ1-1|NA|TRBV4-1
TGCGCCAGCAGCCAAGGCCCTTTTCTGGGAGTGAACACTGAAGCTTTCTTT
CASSQGPFLGVNTEAFF
>NA|15|TRBJ2-1|NA|TRBV7-2
TGTGCCAGCAGCTTAAGTCTGGCGGTCTACAATGAGCAGTTCTTC
CASSLSLAVYNEQFF
>NA|13|TRBJ2-5|NA|TRBV29-1
TGCAGCGTTGAAGATCCGTACCAAGAGACCCAGTACTTC
CSVEDPYQETQYF
>NA|16|TRBJ2-1|NA|TRBV19
TGTGCCAGTAGCCATCGTACGGGGATACCATACAATGAGCAGTTCTTC
CASSHRTGIPYNEQFF
>NA|15|TRBJ2-7|NA|TRBV5-1
TGCGCCAGCAGCTTGGAGCCTACTGGAATCTACGAGCAGTACTTC
CASSLEPTGIYEQYF
>NA|12|TRBJ2-1|NA|TRBV12-3/TRBV12-4
TGTGCCAGCAGTTTCCCGGGCAATGAGCAGTTCTTC
CASSFPGNEQFF
>TRBD1|14|TRBJ1-5|few|TRBV5-8
TGTGCCAGCAGTCTCGGACAGGTTAGCCAGCCCCAGCATTTT
CASSLGQVSQPQHF
>NA|13|TRBJ1-1|NA|TRBV3-1/TRBV3-2
TGTGCCAGCAGCCATGAGCAGGGGACTGAAGCTTTCTTT
CASSHEQGTEAFF
>NA|14|TRBJ1-6|NA|TRBV6-2/TRBV6-3
TGTGCCAGCAGCGACGGACACTATAATTCACCCCTCCACTTT
CASSDGHYNSPLHF
>NA|13|TRBJ2-7|NA|TRBV20-1
TGCAGTGCTAGTACAGCCACCGCCTACGAGCAGTACTTC
CSASTATAYEQYF
>TRBD1|15|TRBJ1-1|NA|TRBV5-1
TGCGCCAGCAGATCCGGGACAGCGTATTACACTGAAGCTTTCTTT
CASRSGTAYYTEAFF
>NA|14|TRBJ2-5|NA|TRBV5-5
TGTGCCAGCAGCTTACGACAGGACCAAGAGACCCAGTACTTC
CASSLRQDQETQYF
>TRBD2|15|TRBJ2-7|NA|TRBV5-1
TGCGCCAGCAGTTCTGTCAGCGGGAGCCACCACGAGCAGTACTTC
CASSSVSGSHHEQYF
>TRBD1|12|TRBJ1-2|NA|TRBV12-3/TRBV12-4
TGTGCCAGCAGTGGGACAGGGGCGTCCTACACCTTC
CASSGTGASYTF